A single sample is the source of the 21 T cell receptor beta chains below, sequenced in a study of T cell clonotyping in hematopoietic cell transplantation. The protocol was immunoSEQ multiplex PCR, while the TCRdb copy is restricted to in-frame clones and leaves out a portion. This table has 65,000 to 80,000 clones, 90% to 96% appearing once. Time point of the sample: recipient sample about 28 days before transplant, after cytoreduction. The source was peripheral blood mononuclear cells, collected before stem cell transplant. These receptors all come from a woman aged 45-59 years with acute myeloid leukemia. Some clones in this sample may be carry-over from other donors' samples.

The rearrangement uses TRBV5-1 and TRBJ2-7; no definite D call. CDR1 is SGHRS and CDR2 is YFSETQ in the germline V gene. The CDR3 sequence is 14 residues long. V was cut by 4 bases and J by 3 bases, with 14 bases left in between. CDR3 bases: TGCGCCAGCAGCCCAGAAAGGGCTAACTACGAGCAGTACTTC. It specifies CASSPERANYEQYF.

CDR3 bases: TGTGCCAGCGGGCGAACTAGCGGTTCTACCGGGGAGCTGTTTTTT. This encodes CASGRTSGSTGELFF. The chain links TRBV2 to TRBJ2-2, with TRBD2 identical over 8 bases. Germline CDR1 reads SNHLY; CDR2 reads FYNNEI. The CDR3 has 15 residues. After removal of 8 bases from V and 5 bases from J, the junction contained 10 bases not matched to a gene.

The rearrangement uses TRBV5-1 and TRBJ2-3, with 10 nucleotides matching TRBD2. Unmatched junction bases numbered 8, after V lost 5 bases and J lost 5 bases. This CDR3 is built from 15 residues. CDR1 and CDR2 (germline): SGHRS, YFSETQ. The CDR3: CASRPPGLARDTQYF. Here the CDR3 DNA reads TGCGCCAGCAGACCGCCGGGACTAGCGAGAGATACGCAGTATTTT.

The V gene is TRBV5-6, the J gene TRBJ2-5; D gene ambiguous. The J call may be incorrect, as the DNA end agrees better with TRBJ2-7. Germline CDR1 SGHDT, CDR2 YYEEEE. This CDR3 comprises 14 residues. The CDR3 nucleotides are TGTGCCAGCACCCTAGGTGGGGATACCTACGAGCAGTACTTC. It specifies CASTLGGDTYEQYF.

The chain is built from TRBV6-5 and TRBJ2-7; TRBD1 aligns across 9 bases. CDR1 is MNHEY and CDR2 is SVGAGI in the germline V gene. CDR3 length: 13 residues. J was trimmed by 3 bases and V by 5 bases; bases with no gene match: 2. CDR3 sequence reads: CASSRDRDYEQYF. The CDR3 region has the DNA TGTGCCAGCAGTCGGGACAGGGACTACGAGCAGTACTTC.

CDR3 nucleotides: TGTGCCAGCAGTGTTCACAGATCCTACTCCTATAATTCACCCCTCCACTTT. This codes for CASSVHRSYSYNSPLHF. This chain joins TRBV2 and TRBJ1-6; D remains ambiguous. Germline V gene sequence: CDR1 SNHLY, CDR2 FYNNEI. The CDR3 contains 17 residues. Trimming pared 4 bases from V and 0 bases from J, leaving 13 bases between. Together with reference TRBV2 and TRBJ1-6, the CDR3 gives the full variable domain: EPEVTQTPSHQVTQMGQEVILRCVPISNHLYFYWYRQILGQKVEFLVSFYNNEISEKSEIFDDQFSVERPDGSNFTLKIRSTKLEDSAMYFCASSVHRSYSYNSPLHFGNGTRLTVT.

The chain combines TRBV29-1 with TRBJ2-7, with TRBD2 as a possible D gene (5 bases). Germline V gene lookup returns CDR1 SQVTM and CDR2 ANQGSEA. The CDR3 length is 13 residues. V was shortened by 7 bases and J by 2 bases, with 15 bases between the two germline ends. The CDR3, as DNA: TGCAGCGGCCTGACAAGGGAGACCTACGAGCAGTACTTC. Its protein product is CSGLTRETYEQYF.

This chain connects TRBV7-2 to TRBJ1-5, with 8 nucleotides matching TRBD1. Germline lookup yields CDR1 SGHTA and CDR2 FQGNSA. With 2 bases clipped from V and 7 bases from J, the junction kept 4 bases outside the gene matches. CDR3 length equals 14 residues. CDR3 in DNA: TGTGCCAGCAGCTTAACGGACAGGGCACAGCCCCAGCATTTT. Translation: CASSLTDRAQPQHF.

The rearrangement uses TRBV7-2 and TRBJ1-1; the D is unclear. V lost 1 base to trimming and J lost 7 bases, with 16 bases between them. Germline V gives CDR1 SGHTA, CDR2 FQGNSA. The CDR3 consists of 15 residues. The CDR3 is CASSLDPGMNNEAFF. In DNA, the CDR3 is TGTGCCAGCAGCTTAGATCCGGGGATGAATAATGAAGCTTTCTTT. Full variable domain (outside the CDR3, taken from reference TRBV7-2 and TRBJ1-1): GAGVSQSPSNKVTEKGKDVELRCDPISGHTALYWYRQSLGQGLEFLIYFQGNSAPDKSGLPSDRFSAERTGGSVSTLTIQRTQQEDSAVYLCASSLDPGMNNEAFFGQGTRLTVV.

The chain uses TRBV28 and TRBJ2-7; TRBD1 aligns across 9 bases. This CDR3 is built from 15 residues. CDR1 is MDHEN, CDR2 SYDVKM, per germline. V lost 6 bases and J lost 3; bases outside the gene matches: 9. The CDR3 bases are TGTGCCAGCAGACTCCAACAGGGGGCAATCTACGAGCAGTACTTC. Protein: CASRLQQGAIYEQYF.

CDR3 DNA: TGTGCCACCTCTAGAAGTAGCGGGAGGGCCGGCAATGAGCAGTTCTTC. Residues: CATSRSSGRAGNEQFF. The V gene is TRBV2, the J gene TRBJ2-1; TRBD2 agrees at 11 bases. The CDR3 extends over 16 amino acids. Per germline, CDR1 SNHLY and CDR2 FYNNEI. J lost 6 bases, V lost 10 bases, and 14 bases had no gene match.

CDR3 bases: TGTGCCACCAGCAGAGATCGGGGGGGTGGGTCAGATACGCAGTATTTT. Translation gives CATSRDRGGGSDTQYF. The V gene is TRBV15, the J gene TRBJ2-3; TRBD2 matches at 8 bases. Germline V lookup: CDR1 LNHNV, CDR2 YYDKDF (reference sequence). The CDR3 spans 16 residues. Unmatched junction bases numbered 6, after V lost 0 bases and J lost 4 bases.

The rearrangement uses TRBV5-4 and TRBJ1-1; tentatively, D is TRBD1 (6 bases). V was trimmed by 0 bases and J by 0 bases, leaving 9 bases between them. Per germline, CDR1 SGHNT and CDR2 YYREEE (reference sequence). The CDR3 covers 15 residues. CDR3 coding DNA: TGTGCCAGCAGCTTGGCGGACAGCATGAACACTGAAGCTTTCTTT. It codes for CASSLADSMNTEAFF.

The chain has TRBV6-4 and TRBJ2-3; 9 positions match TRBD2. The trim removed 3 bases at V and 4 bases at J, leaving 5 bases unmatched. Per the germline V gene, CDR1 is MRHNA and CDR2 is SNTAGT. The CDR3 contains 15 residues. CDR3 nucleotides: TGTGCCAGCAGTGATTTTCCTAGCGGGGCAGATACGCAGTATTTT. Amino acids: CASSDFPSGADTQYF.

The gene calls are TRBV2 and TRBJ1-2; D is possibly TRBD1 (5 bases). Germline loops: CDR1 SNHLY, CDR2 FYNNEI. This CDR3 is built from 13 residues. The V end was cut by 8 bases, the J end by 4 bases, with 14 bases between. Written as DNA, the CDR3 is TGTGCCAGCGTGAGTTGGGGGTCCTATGGCTACACCTTC. It encodes CASVSWGSYGYTF. Complete variable domain (other parts from reference TRBV2 and TRBJ1-2): EPEVTQTPSHQVTQMGQEVILRCVPISNHLYFYWYRQILGQKVEFLVSFYNNEISEKSEIFDDQFSVERPDGSNFTLKIRSTKLEDSAMYFCASVSWGSYGYTFGSGTRLTVV.

The V gene is TRBV6-7, the J gene TRBJ2-7; D not resolved. TRBV6-7 is an open reading frame, and its role is uncertain. The CDR3 sequence is 16 residues long. Trimming pared 0 bases from V and 4 bases from J, leaving 16 bases between. CDR3 DNA: TGTGCCAGCAGTTACTCCAGGACGAGGCTGGCATACGAGCAGTACTTC. This gives the protein CASSYSRTRLAYEQYF.

The J gene is TRBJ2-7, the V gene TRBV7-2; D is undetermined. This CDR3 has 15 residues. Germline CDR1 is SGHTA and CDR2 is FQGNSA. The V end lost 2 bases, the J end lost 4 bases, and 15 bases lay between the germline ends. CDR3: CASSLPLGRRYEQYF. The CDR3 bases are TGTGCCAGCAGCTTACCCCTTGGACGGAGATACGAGCAGTACTTC.

The chain joins TRBV4-1 to TRBJ2-2; 8 nucleotides match TRBD2. Germline CDR1 is MGHRA and CDR2 is YSYEKL. This CDR3 is built from 15 residues. The V segment lost 6 bases and the J segment 5 bases; nucleotides outside the gene matches: 8. Here the CDR3 DNA reads TGCGCCAGCAGACCTCCGGGGGGGCCGACCGGGGAGCTGTTTTTT. Translation gives CASRPPGGPTGELFF.

This chain uses TRBV6-5 with TRBJ2-7, with 11 bases matching TRBD2. The V gene's germline CDR1 is MNHEY and CDR2 SVGAGI. V gave up 2 bases and J gave up 2 bases; unmatched junction bases: 5. The CDR3 spans 16 residues. CDR3 DNA: TGTGCCAGCAGTTACGCCGGGACTAGCGGAGCCTACGAGCAGTACTTC. Its protein is CASSYAGTSGAYEQYF.

CDR3 DNA sequence: TGTGCCAGCAGTCCCGGGGACAACTCCTATAATTCACCCCTCCACTTT. Amino acids: CASSPGDNSYNSPLHF. This chain joins TRBV6-4 and TRBJ1-6; D may be TRBD1 (6 bases). V lost 5 bases and J lost 0, with 11 bases in between. The CDR3 totals 16 residues. Germline V gene data show CDR1 as MRHNA and CDR2 as SNTAGT.

This chain uses TRBV13 with TRBJ1-5, with TRBD1 as a possible D gene (5 bases). The CDR3 runs 16 residues. Germline assignment: CDR1 PRHDT and CDR2 FYEKMQ (reference sequence). V dropped 0 bases and J dropped 5 bases, with 14 bases sitting between them. The CDR3 coding sequence is TGTGCCAGCAGCTTAGGCCGGAGGGGTTGGGATCAGCCCCAGCATTTT. Amino acid sequence: CASSLGRRGWDQPQHF.